This section outlines one TCR beta chain sequence together with its context. The sample is drawn from a study of blood T cell repertoires in COVID-19. Study at large: Acute and convalescent COVID-19 samples came from the United States, Italy and Spain. Nucleic acid was either cDNA or gDNA, and it came from T cells, B-cell-depleted T cells, or PBMCs.

Authors' processing steps: Amplification from reference gene primers served as the basis for estimated nucleated cell counts. Produced via immunoSEQ multiplex PCR; TCRdb's table is partial and in-frame only. Clone size and the V and J calls come from that table; the DNA yielded D and trimming. The sample lists 400,000 or so clones; 70% to 90% were seen once. Material: peripheral blood. The clonotype originates from a human donor in a cohort sampled during active COVID-19.

The CDR3 DNA is TGTGCCAGCAGCCAGAGGGACTACGTGACCCAGTACTTC. It specifies CASSQRDYVTQYF. The chain is built from TRBV3-1 (or the pseudogene TRBV3-2) and TRBJ2-5, with TRBD2 matching 7 bases. The length of the CDR3 is 13 residues. CDR1 and CDR2 from the germline V gene are LGHDT and YNNKEL (reference sequence). V shed 3 bases, J shed 7 bases, and the junction held 5 bases outside the gene matches.